Listed below are T cell receptor beta chains from one sample, sequenced in a study of technical replicates of blood from a handful of donors. Profiled with immunoSEQ multiplex PCR; TCRdb holds only in-frame clones, not every one. The sample holds about 60,000 clones, approximately 83% seen once. What was sequenced was PBMCs. Receptor source: a human donor in good health. Some clones in this sample may be carry-over from other donors' samples. Both conserved end residues are part of each CDR3. D genes are given only for firm matches. The listing skips clone size in some rows; elsewhere it reads once, few, many or a size class.

V gene	J gene	D gene	clone size	CDR3 DNA	CDR3 protein
TRBV2	TRBJ2-7	TRBD1	NA	TGTGCCATAACCGGGACAGTCTACGAGCAGTACTTC	CAITGTVYEQYF
TRBV7-2	TRBJ2-7	NA	NA	TGTGCCAGCAGCTTAGAGGTCGGGGATTACGAGCAGTACTTC	CASSLEVGDYEQYF
TRBV4-3	TRBJ1-6	TRBD1	NA	TGCGCCAGCAGCTACGGGACAGGCTATAATTCACCCCTCCACTTT	CASSYGTGYNSPLHF
TRBV6-5	TRBJ1-2	NA	few	TGTGCCAGCAGCTCAGACGCGGTGGGCTACACCTTC	CASSSDAVGYTF
TRBV5-4	TRBJ1-2	TRBD1	once	TGTGCCAGCAGGGTGGGATGGCAGGGGGCTTTTGGCTACACCTTC	CASRVGWQGAFGYTF
TRBV20-1	TRBJ2-4	NA	NA	TGCAGTGCCGCGGCCCTCGGCATTCAGTACTTC	CSAAALGIQYF
TRBV7-8	TRBJ2-7	NA	NA	TGTGCCAGCAGTGACAGGACCTACGAGCAGTACTTC	CASSDRTYEQYF
TRBV9	TRBJ2-1	TRBD2	NA	TGTGCCAGCAGCGTAGAGGGGACTAGCATCGTAAATGAGCAGTTCTTC	CASSVEGTSIVNEQFF
TRBV4-1	TRBJ2-1	NA	NA	TGCGCCAGCAGCCTTCCAGGGAGGAATGAGCAGTTCTTC	CASSLPGRNEQFF
TRBV12-5	TRBJ2-1	TRBD2	NA	TGTGCTAGTGGTCTGACTAGCGGGGATGACAGTGAGCAGTTCTTC	CASGLTSGDDSEQFF
TRBV4-2	TRBJ2-5	NA	NA	TGTGCCAGCAGCCAAGATAATGGACAGATAGAGACCCAGTACTTC	CASSQDNGQIETQYF
TRBV9	TRBJ2-2	TRBD1	NA	TGTGCCAGCAGCAAAATAGGGACAGCCGGCACCGGGGAGCTGTTTTTT	CASSKIGTAGTGELFF
TRBV10-3	TRBJ1-2	TRBD1	NA	TGTGCCATCGATCCGGGACAGGGGCATGGCTACACCTTC	CAIDPGQGHGYTF
TRBV6-5	TRBJ2-3	NA	NA	TGTGCCAGCAGTTACTCCCTGAGCACAGATACGCAGTATTTT	CASSYSLSTDTQYF
TRBV19	TRBJ2-5	TRBD2	NA	TGTGCCAGTAGCGGCCTAGCGGATCAAGAGACCCAGTACTTC	CASSGLADQETQYF
TRBV29-1	TRBJ1-1	TRBD1	NA	TGCAGCGTTAGACAGGGCACTGAAGCTTTCTTT	CSVRQGTEAFF
TRBV5-4	TRBJ1-2	TRBD1	NA	TGTGCCAGCAGCCGGACCGGGACAGACCCTGGCTACACCTTC	CASSRTGTDPGYTF
TRBV7-8	TRBJ2-2	TRBD2	NA	TGTGCCAGCAGCCTCAGACTAGCGGGGGGCACGAACACCGGGGAGCTGTTTTTT	CASSLRLAGGTNTGELFF
TRBV7-8	TRBJ2-7	TRBD1	NA	TGTGCCAGCAGCGGTGGACAGGTTCGGAACGAGCAGTACTTC	CASSGGQVRNEQYF
TRBV7-2	TRBJ2-7	TRBD2	NA	TGTGCCAGCAGCCCCGGACTAGCACGCGAGCAGTACTTC	CASSPGLAREQYF
TRBV2	TRBJ1-1	NA	NA	TGTGCCAGCGGGGAGACAGGACCCACTGAAGCTTTCTTT	CASGETGPTEAFF
TRBV15	TRBJ1-5	NA	few	TGTGCCACCAGCAGAGCTGGGGCAGGGAACAATCAGCCCCAGCATTTT	CATSRAGAGNNQPQHF
TRBV10-3	TRBJ2-3	TRBD2	NA	TGTGCCATCAGTGACGCCCGGGGAGGGCTAGCGCCAGATACGCAGTATTTT	CAISDARGGLAPDTQYF
TRBV7-3	TRBJ1-1	TRBD1	NA	TGTGCCAGCAGCTCACGGACAGGGGGGGGCACTGAAGCTTTCTTT	CASSSRTGGGTEAFF
TRBV11-2	TRBJ2-7	TRBD2	NA	TGTGCCAGCAGCACCTCCGGGACTAGCGGGAGAGGGTACGAGCAGTACTTC	CASSTSGTSGRGYEQYF
TRBV9	TRBJ2-3	TRBD2	NA	TGTGCCAGCAGCCGGATAGCGGGAGTTGGGCCAGATACGCAGTATTTT	CASSRIAGVGPDTQYF
TRBV6-5	TRBJ2-3	NA	once	TGTGCCAGCAGTTACTCGAGCGAGGGAGATACGCAGTATTTT	CASSYSSEGDTQYF
TRBV25-1	TRBJ2-3	TRBD2	once	TGTGCCAGCAGTGAAGGTGGTAGCGGGAGTAGAAATACGCAGTATTTT	CASSEGGSGSRNTQYF
TRBV7-2	TRBJ1-5	NA	NA	TGTGCCAGCAGCTCGACCGGACAATCTCAGCCCCAGCATTTT	CASSSTGQSQPQHF
TRBV4-3	TRBJ2-2	TRBD1	NA	TGCGCCAGCAGCCAGCCGGGACAGGGTACCGGGGAGCTGTTTTTT	CASSQPGQGTGELFF
TRBV7-9	TRBJ1-2	TRBD1	NA	TGTGCCAGCAGCTTAGGACAGGGGTATGGCTACACCTTC	CASSLGQGYGYTF
TRBV6-5	TRBJ1-4	NA	once	TGTGCCAGCAGTTACGTCCCGAATGAAAAACTGTTTTTT	CASSYVPNEKLFF
TRBV5-6	TRBJ2-1	NA	NA	TGTGCCAGCAGCTTCCCCCAGGGGGGCACCTACAATGAGCAGTTCTTC	CASSFPQGGTYNEQFF
TRBV5-1	TRBJ2-7	TRBD1	NA	TGCGCCAGCAGCTTGGCCGGACAGGGGGAGTACGAGCAGTACTTC	CASSLAGQGEYEQYF
TRBV4-1	TRBJ2-3	TRBD2	NA	TGCGCCAGCAGCCCAGTCGGGGGGGACAACACAGATACGCAGTATTTT	CASSPVGGDNTDTQYF
TRBV27	TRBJ2-2	TRBD2	NA	TGTGCCAGCAGTTTAGCAGCGACTAGCGGGAGGGGCCGGACCGGGGAGCTGTTTTTT	CASSLAATSGRGRTGELFF
TRBV27	TRBJ2-5	NA	NA	TGTGCCAGCAGTCAGGGCTACCAAGAGACCCAGTACTTC	CASSQGYQETQYF
TRBV7-2	TRBJ1-3	NA	once	TGTGCCAGCAGCTTAGTAGGCACCCCCGGAGACACCATATATTTT	CASSLVGTPGDTIYF
TRBV2	TRBJ2-5	TRBD2	NA	TGTGCCAGCAGTGATAGGGGACTAGCGGGGGGTGGAGAGACCCAGTACTTC	CASSDRGLAGGGETQYF
TRBV5-1	TRBJ2-1	TRBD2	once	TGCGCCAGCAGCACCGACGGGGGGAACTACAATGAGCAGTTCTTC	CASSTDGGNYNEQFF
TRBV5-1	TRBJ1-2	TRBD1	NA	TGCGCCAGCAGCTTCGGGACAGGGTGGAACTATGGCTACACCTTC	CASSFGTGWNYGYTF
TRBV30	TRBJ2-1	TRBD2	NA	TGTGCCTGGAGGATGACCGGGGGGTGGGATGAGCAGTTCTTC	CAWRMTGGWDEQFF
TRBV6-1	TRBJ2-7	TRBD1	NA	TGTGCCAGCAGCCCCGGGACAGCCACCTACGAGCAGTACTTC	CASSPGTATYEQYF
TRBV5-1	TRBJ2-7	TRBD2	NA	TGCGCCAGCAGCTTGGGTAGCGGGTATAGCTCCTACGAGCAGTACTTC	CASSLGSGYSSYEQYF
TRBV27	TRBJ2-5	TRBD2	NA	TGTGCCAGCAGGGGGACTGGCGGGAGGGTCGGGACCCAGTACTTC	CASRGTGGRVGTQYF
TRBV5-4	TRBJ1-2	TRBD1	NA	TGTGCCAGCAGCCCTACAGGGGGCGAGGGTGGCTACACCTTC	CASSPTGGEGGYTF
TRBV5-6	TRBJ1-6	NA	NA	TGTGCCAGCAGCTTTTTCAGCTCCTATAATTCACCCCTCCACTTT	CASSFFSSYNSPLHF
TRBV30	TRBJ1-5	NA	NA	TGTGCCTGGAGTGCTGTTTCCAATCAGCCCCAGCATTTT	CAWSAVSNQPQHF
TRBV7-9	TRBJ2-2	NA	once	TGTGCCAGCAGCAAAGGGGCTCAGAACACCGGGGAGCTGTTTTTT	CASSKGAQNTGELFF
TRBV2	TRBJ1-5	TRBD1	once	TGTGCCAGCAGTGGTACAGGGGGAGAGGGCGGAGCCCAGCATTTT	CASSGTGGEGGAQHF
TRBV6-5	TRBJ2-1	TRBD2	once	TGTGCCAGCAGTTATGGTTCGGCTAGCGGGTACAATGAGCAGTTCTTC	CASSYGSASGYNEQFF
TRBV4-3	TRBJ2-1	TRBD2	once	TGCGCCAGCAGCGAACTAGCGGGGGGGTACAATGAGCAGTTCTTC	CASSELAGGYNEQFF
TRBV18	TRBJ1-1	NA	few	TGTGCCAGCTCACCCCAGGGACAACTGAACACTGAAGCTTTCTTT	CASSPQGQLNTEAFF
TRBV7-9	TRBJ2-7	NA	NA	TGTGCCAGCAGCCCCACCCAGGAACGGCAGTACTTC	CASSPTQERQYF